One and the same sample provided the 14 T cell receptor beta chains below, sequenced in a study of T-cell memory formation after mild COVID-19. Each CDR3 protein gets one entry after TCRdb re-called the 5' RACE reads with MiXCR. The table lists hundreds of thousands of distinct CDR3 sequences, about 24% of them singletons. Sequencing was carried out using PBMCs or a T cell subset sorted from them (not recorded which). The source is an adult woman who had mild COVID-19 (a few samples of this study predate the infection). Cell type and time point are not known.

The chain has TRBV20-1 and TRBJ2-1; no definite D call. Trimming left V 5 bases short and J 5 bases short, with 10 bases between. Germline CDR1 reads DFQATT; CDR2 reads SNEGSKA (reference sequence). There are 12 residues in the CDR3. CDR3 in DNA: TGCAGTGCTGCCCTCTCGAACAATGAGCAGTTCTTC. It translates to CSAALSNNEQFF.

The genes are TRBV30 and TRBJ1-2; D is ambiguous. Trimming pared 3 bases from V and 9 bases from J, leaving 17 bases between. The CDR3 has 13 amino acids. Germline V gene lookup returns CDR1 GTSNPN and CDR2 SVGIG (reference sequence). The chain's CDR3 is CAWRAPFGSSYTF. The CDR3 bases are TGTGCCTGGAGGGCCCCGTTCGGAAGCAGCTACACCTTC.

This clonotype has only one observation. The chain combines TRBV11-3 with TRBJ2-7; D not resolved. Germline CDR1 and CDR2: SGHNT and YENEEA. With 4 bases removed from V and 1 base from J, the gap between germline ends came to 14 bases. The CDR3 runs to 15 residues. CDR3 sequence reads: CASSSTPLGSYEQYF. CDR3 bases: TGTGCCAGCAGCTCCACCCCTCTGGGGTCCTACGAGCAGTACTTC.

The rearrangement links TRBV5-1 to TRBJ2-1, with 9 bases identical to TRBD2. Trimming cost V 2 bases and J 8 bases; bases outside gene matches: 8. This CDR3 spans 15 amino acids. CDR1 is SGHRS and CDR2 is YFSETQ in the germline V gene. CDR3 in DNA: TGCGCCAGCAGCTTAGGAGGCGGGAGGGGGCATGAGCAGTTCTTC. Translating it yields CASSLGGGRGHEQFF.

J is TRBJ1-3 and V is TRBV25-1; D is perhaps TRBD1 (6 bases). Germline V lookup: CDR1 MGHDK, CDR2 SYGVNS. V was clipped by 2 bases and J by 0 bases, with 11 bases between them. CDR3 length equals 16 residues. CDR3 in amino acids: CASSEPGEASGNTIYF. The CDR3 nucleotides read TGTGCCAGCAGTGAACCAGGGGAGGCCTCTGGAAACACCATATATTTT. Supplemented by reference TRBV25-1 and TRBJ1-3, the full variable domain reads EADIYQTPRYLVIGTGKKITLECSQTMGHDKMYWYQQDPGMELHLIHYSYGVNSTEKGDLSSESTVSRIRTEHFPLTLESARPSHTSQYLCASSEPGEASGNTIYFGEGSWLTVV.

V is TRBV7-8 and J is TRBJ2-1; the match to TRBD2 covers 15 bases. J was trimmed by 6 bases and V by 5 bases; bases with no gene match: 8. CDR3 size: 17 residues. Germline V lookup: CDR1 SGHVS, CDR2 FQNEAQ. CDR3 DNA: TGTGCCAGCAGCCCCGGACTAGCGGGAGGGAGATCCAATGAGCAGTTCTTC. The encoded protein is CASSPGLAGGRSNEQFF.

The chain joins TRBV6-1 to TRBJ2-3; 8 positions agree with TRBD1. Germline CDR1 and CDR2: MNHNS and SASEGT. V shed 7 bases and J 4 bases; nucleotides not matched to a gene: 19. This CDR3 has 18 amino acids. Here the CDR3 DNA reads TGTGCCAGCACTAACCCGGGGACAGGAAGGAGTAGGGCAGATACGCAGTATTTT. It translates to CASTNPGTGRSRADTQYF.

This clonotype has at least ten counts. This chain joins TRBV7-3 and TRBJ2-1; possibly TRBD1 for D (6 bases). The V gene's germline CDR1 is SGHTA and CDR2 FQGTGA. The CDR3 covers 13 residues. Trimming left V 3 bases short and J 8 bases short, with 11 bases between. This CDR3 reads CASSLGTWDEQFF. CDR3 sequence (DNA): TGTGCCAGCAGCTTGGGGACATGGGATGAGCAGTTCTTC.

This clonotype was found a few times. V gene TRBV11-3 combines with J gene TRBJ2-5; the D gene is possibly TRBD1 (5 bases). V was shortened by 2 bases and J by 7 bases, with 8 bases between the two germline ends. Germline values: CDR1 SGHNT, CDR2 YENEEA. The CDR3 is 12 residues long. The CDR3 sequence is CASSLLRGTQYF. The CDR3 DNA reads TGTGCCAGCAGCTTATTAAGGGGGACCCAGTACTTC.

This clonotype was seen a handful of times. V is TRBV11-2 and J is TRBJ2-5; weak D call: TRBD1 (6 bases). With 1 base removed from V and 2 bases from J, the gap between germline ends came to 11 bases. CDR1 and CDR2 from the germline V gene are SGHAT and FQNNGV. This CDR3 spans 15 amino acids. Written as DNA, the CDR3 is TGTGCCAGCAGCTTAGTTTTCGGACAGCAAGAGACCCAGTACTTC. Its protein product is CASSLVFGQQETQYF.

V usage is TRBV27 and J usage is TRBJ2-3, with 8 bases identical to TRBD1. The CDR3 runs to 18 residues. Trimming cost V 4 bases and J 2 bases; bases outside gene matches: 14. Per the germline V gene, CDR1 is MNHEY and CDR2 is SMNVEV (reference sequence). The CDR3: CASSSTGGSLLLTDTQYF. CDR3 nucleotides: TGTGCCAGCAGTTCCACAGGGGGATCGCTCCTACTCACAGATACGCAGTATTTT.

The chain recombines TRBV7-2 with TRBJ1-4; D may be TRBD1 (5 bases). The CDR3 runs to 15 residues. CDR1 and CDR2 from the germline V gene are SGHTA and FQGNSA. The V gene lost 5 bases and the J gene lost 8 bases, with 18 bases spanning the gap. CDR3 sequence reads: CASSPSQARGEKLFF. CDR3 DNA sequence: TGTGCCAGCAGCCCCTCACAGGCTCGGGGGGAAAAACTGTTTTTT. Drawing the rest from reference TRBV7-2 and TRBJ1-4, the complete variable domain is GAGVSQSPSNKVTEKGKDVELRCDPISGHTALYWYRQSLGQGLEFLIYFQGNSAPDKSGLPSDRFSAERTGGSVSTLTIQRTQQEDSAVYLCASSPSQARGEKLFFGSGTQLSVL.

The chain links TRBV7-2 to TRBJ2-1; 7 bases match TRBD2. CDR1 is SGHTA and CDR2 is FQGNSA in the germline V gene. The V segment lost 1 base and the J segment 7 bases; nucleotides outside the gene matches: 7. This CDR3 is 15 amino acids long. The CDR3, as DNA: TGTGCCAGCAGCTTAGAGGGAGGGCCATGGAATGAGCAGTTCTTC. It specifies CASSLEGGPWNEQFF.

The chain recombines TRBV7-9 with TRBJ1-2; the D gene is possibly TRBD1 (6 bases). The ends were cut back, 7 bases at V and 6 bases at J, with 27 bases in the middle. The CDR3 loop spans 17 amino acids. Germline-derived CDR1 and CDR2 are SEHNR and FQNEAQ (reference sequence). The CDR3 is CASNYHYPSRGRDGYTF. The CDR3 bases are TGTGCCAGCAACTACCACTATCCCTCGCGGGGGCGGGATGGCTACACCTTC.